This T cell receptor (beta chain) was profiled in a study of cytotoxic CD8 clonotypes in ibrutinib-treated CLL. Study details: Averaging across samples gave 255,043 productive templates and approximately 92,000 productive rearrangements.

There are a few counts of this clone. The antigen remains unidentified. Overall study findings and caveats: Among the clonotypes, public ones were uncommon and contracted or held stable on treatment. Clonality went higher at ibrutinib response and then dropped back toward baseline at progression.

The CDR3 is made up of 12 amino acids. Germline-derived CDR1 and CDR2 are MNHEY and SVGAGI. Trimming removed 4 bases from V and 3 bases from J, with 7 bases in between. This table comes from immunoSEQ multiplex PCR, and its TCRdb copy is limited to in-frame clones, with some not included. The data show just over 200,000 clones, 79% seen once. The sequences come from PBMCs, collected after 12 months of ibrutinib treatment. The sequence derives from a human donor with chronic lymphocytic leukemia. This rearrangement joins TRBV6-5 to TRBJ2-7; D remains ambiguous. In DNA form, the CDR3 reads TGTGCCAGCAGTTTATCAGGCTACGAGCAGTACTTC. Amino acids: CASSLSGYEQYF.